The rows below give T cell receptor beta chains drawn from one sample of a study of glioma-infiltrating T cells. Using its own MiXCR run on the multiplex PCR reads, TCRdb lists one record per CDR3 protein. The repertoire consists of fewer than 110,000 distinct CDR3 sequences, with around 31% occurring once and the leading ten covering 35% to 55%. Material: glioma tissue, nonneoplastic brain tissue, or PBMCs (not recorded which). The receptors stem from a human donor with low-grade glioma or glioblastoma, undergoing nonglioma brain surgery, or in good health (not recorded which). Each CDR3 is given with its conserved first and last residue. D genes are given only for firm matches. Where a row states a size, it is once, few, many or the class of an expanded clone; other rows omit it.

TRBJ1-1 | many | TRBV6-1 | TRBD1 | TGTGCCAGCAGTCCCCGGACAGGGTGGCACACTGAAGCTTTCTTT | CASSPRTGWHTEAFF
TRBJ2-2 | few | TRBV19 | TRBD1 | TGTGCCACCCGGACAGGTCGAGACACCGGGGAGCTGTTTTTT | CATRTGRDTGELFF
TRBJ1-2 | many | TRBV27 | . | TGTGCCAGCAGTTTTTACAGGAACTATGGCTACACCTTC | CASSFYRNYGYTF
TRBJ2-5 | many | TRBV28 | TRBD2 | TGTGCCAGCAGCCGGGGGGGGCAAGAGACCCAGTACTTC | CASSRGGQETQYF
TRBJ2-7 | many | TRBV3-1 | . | TGTGCCAGCAGCCAAGTGGGGGGGCGCAACGAGCAGTACTTC | CASSQVGGRNEQYF
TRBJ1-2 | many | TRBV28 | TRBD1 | TGTGCCAGCAGTTTTGGACAGGCCGACTATGGCTACACCTTC | CASSFGQADYGYTF
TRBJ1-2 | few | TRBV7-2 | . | TGTGCCAGCAGCTTATATAATAACTATGGCTACACCTTC | CASSLYNNYGYTF
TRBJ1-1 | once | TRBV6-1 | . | TGTGCCAGCATCACTGCCACAGCGACCGTGAACGCTGAAGCTTTCTTT | CASITATATVNAEAFF
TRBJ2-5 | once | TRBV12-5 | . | TGTGCTAGTAGCCGGGACTCCCAAGGAGATGAGCAGTACTTC | CASSRDSQGDEQYF
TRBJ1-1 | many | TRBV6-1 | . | TGTGCCAGCAGTACGGGACGGCGAAACACTGAAGCTTTCTTT | CASSTGRRNTEAFF
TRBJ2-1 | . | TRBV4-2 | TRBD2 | TGTGCCAGCAGCCAAACGGGACTAACGAATGAGCAGCTCTTC | CASSQTGLTNEQLF
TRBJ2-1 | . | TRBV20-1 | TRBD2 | TGCAGTGCTAGAGATCTCGCGGGGGGTTACAATGAGCAGTTCTTC | CSARDLAGGYNEQFF
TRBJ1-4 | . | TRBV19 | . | TGTGCCAGTGGCCAGGGAGATGAAAAACTGTTTTTT | CASGQGDEKLFF
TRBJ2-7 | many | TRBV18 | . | TGTGCCAGCTCACCACCGGGCAACTCCTACGAGCAGTACTTC | CASSPPGNSYEQYF
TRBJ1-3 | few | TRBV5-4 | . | TGTGCCAGCAGCTTGGGCCACACCATATATTTT | CASSLGHTIYF
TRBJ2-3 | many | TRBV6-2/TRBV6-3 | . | TGTGCCAGCAGTCACTCATACCAACAGGATACGCAGTATTTT | CASSHSYQQDTQYF
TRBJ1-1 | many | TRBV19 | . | TGTGCCAGTACAAAGACGCCAAGCACTGAAGCTTTCTTT | CASTKTPSTEAFF
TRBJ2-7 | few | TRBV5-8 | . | TGTGCCAGCACCGTCTGGAACGGACCGTCCTACGAGCAGTACTTC | CASTVWNGPSYEQYF
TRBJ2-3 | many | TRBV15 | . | TGTGCCACCAGCAGAGATTCGGGAGAGGTTTATTTT | CATSRDSGEVYF
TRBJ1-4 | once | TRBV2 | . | TGTGCCAGCAGACCTTGGGGGGCAACTAATGAAAAACTGTTTTTT | CASRPWGATNEKLFF